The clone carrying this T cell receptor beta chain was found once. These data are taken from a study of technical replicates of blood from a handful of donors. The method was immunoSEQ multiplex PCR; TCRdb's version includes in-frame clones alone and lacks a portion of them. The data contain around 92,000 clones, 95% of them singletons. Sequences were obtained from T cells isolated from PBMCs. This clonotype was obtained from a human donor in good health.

The DNA of the CDR3 is TGTGCCATCAGTGAGGGCGGGGGCGGTCAGCCCCAGCATTTT. Its protein is CAISEGGGGQPQHF. V usage is TRBV10-3 and J usage is TRBJ1-5, with D possibly matching TRBD1 (6 bases). The germline CDR1 and CDR2 sequences are ENHRY and SYGVKD. Between the trimmed V and J ends, which lost 2 bases and 6 bases, there was a span of 11 bases. The CDR3 covers 14 residues.